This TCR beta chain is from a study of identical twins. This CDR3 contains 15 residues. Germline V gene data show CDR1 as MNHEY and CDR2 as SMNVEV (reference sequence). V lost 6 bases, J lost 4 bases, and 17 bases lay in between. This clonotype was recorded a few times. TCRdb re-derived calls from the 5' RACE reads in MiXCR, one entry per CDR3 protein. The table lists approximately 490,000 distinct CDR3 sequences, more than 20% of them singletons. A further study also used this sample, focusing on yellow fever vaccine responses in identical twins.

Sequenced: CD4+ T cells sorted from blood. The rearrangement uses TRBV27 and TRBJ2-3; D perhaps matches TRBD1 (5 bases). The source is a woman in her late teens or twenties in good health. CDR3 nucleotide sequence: TGTGCCAGCAGACGAAGGCAGGGAAGCGCAGATACGCAGTATTTT. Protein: CASRRRQGSADTQYF.